Each of the 17 T cell receptor beta chains below was sequenced from the same sample in a study of T cell responses to AZD1222 COVID-19 vaccine. Sequenced by immunoSEQ multiplex PCR; TCRdb stores in-frame clones only, minus some. The repertoire holds fewer than 150,000 clones, around 89% seen once, with around 5% in the top ten. Sequenced here: peripheral blood, sampled on day 0 of AZD1222 vaccination. The receptors were sampled from an adult in good health.

The rearrangement uses TRBV7-9 and TRBJ2-1, with a possible D match to TRBD2 (6 bases). Germline V gene lookup returns CDR1 SEHNR and CDR2 FQNEAQ (reference sequence). The CDR3 runs to 16 residues. V was shortened by 1 base and J by 3 bases, with 13 bases between the two germline ends. CDR3 in amino acids: CASSLDRENFYNEQFF. Written as DNA, the CDR3 is TGTGCCAGCAGCTTAGACCGGGAGAATTTCTACAATGAGCAGTTCTTC. Full variable domain (rest looked up from reference TRBV7-9 and TRBJ2-1): DTGVSQNPRHKITKRGQNVTFRCDPISEHNRLYWYRQTLGQGPEFLTYFQNEAQLEKSRLLSDRFSAERPKGSFSTLEIQRTEQGDSAMYLCASSLDRENFYNEQFFGPGTRLTVL.

The J gene is TRBJ2-7, the V gene TRBV5-1; 9 bases are a match to TRBD2. The J segment lost 7 bases and the V segment lost 0 bases, leaving 8 bases of the junction unmatched. Germline CDR1 reads SGHRS; CDR2 reads YFSETQ. The length of the CDR3 is 15 residues. The CDR3 region is CASSLVLAGAGEQYF. DNA of the CDR3: TGCGCCAGCAGCTTGGTCTTAGCGGGAGCCGGGGAGCAGTACTTC.

The chain carries TRBV5-1 and TRBJ1-2; 8 positions match TRBD1. Germline CDR1 SGHRS, CDR2 YFSETQ. This CDR3 contains 16 residues. With V trimmed by 0 bases and J by 1 base, 5 bases remained unmatched. CDR3 in amino acids: CASSLGGTGLNYGYTF. In DNA, the CDR3 is TGCGCCAGCAGCTTGGGGGGGACAGGACTTAACTATGGCTACACCTTC.

This chain connects TRBV3-1 (or the pseudogene TRBV3-2) to TRBJ1-2; no definite D call. The CDR3 is made up of 13 amino acids. Trimming took 2 bases from V and 4 from J, leaving 8 bases between them. Germline CDR1 and CDR2: LGHDT and YNNKEL (reference sequence). This CDR3 reads CASSQTAIYGYTF. The CDR3 DNA follows: TGTGCCAGCAGCCAAACGGCTATCTATGGCTACACCTTC.

This chain links TRBV12-3 or TRBV12-4 with TRBJ1-2; a weak D match, TRBD1 (5 bases). The CDR3 loop spans 12 amino acids. V was clipped by 9 bases and J by 3 bases, with 11 bases between them. CDR3 region: CASWDFYYGYTF. DNA of the CDR3: TGTGCCAGTTGGGACTTTTACTATGGCTACACCTTC.

This chain uses TRBV7-9 with TRBJ1-6; the D is unclear. The CDR3 runs 15 residues. The germline V gene encodes CDR1 SEHNR and CDR2 FQNEAQ (reference sequence). The V end lost 5 bases, the J end lost 4 bases, and 12 bases lay between the germline ends. The CDR3 DNA reads as TGTGCCAGCAGCCAAGTAGATGGGTATAATTCACCCCTCCACTTT. Amino acids: CASSQVDGYNSPLHF. Filled out from reference TRBV7-9 and TRBJ1-6, the complete variable domain reads DTGVSQNPRHKITKRGQNVTFRCDPISEHNRLYWYRQTLGQGPEFLTYFQNEAQLEKSRLLSDRFSAERPKGSFSTLEIQRTEQGDSAMYLCASSQVDGYNSPLHFGNGTRLTVT.

The chain couples TRBV5-1 to TRBJ1-6; D may be TRBD1 (5 bases). The CDR3 has 17 residues. Germline V gene data show CDR1 as SGHRS and CDR2 as YFSETQ. Trimming removed 4 bases at V and 11 bases at J, with 25 bases between. The CDR3 spells CASSVVGSSSRDAPLHF. The CDR3 nucleotides are TGCGCCAGCAGCGTGGTTGGTTCGAGCAGCAGGGATGCACCCCTCCACTTT.

CDR3 in amino acids: CASSSLYTEAFF. Here the CDR3 DNA reads TGTGCCAGCAGCTCCCTGTACACTGAAGCTTTCTTT. The V and J genes are TRBV7-9 and TRBJ1-1; no clear D. V was clipped by 4 bases and J by 3 bases, with 6 bases between them. Germline V gene sequence: CDR1 SEHNR, CDR2 FQNEAQ (reference sequence). This CDR3 has 12 residues.

The chain has TRBV5-1 and TRBJ1-1; D is unresolved. CDR1 SGHRS and CDR2 YFSETQ come from the germline V gene. The CDR3 runs to 11 residues. V dropped 5 bases and J dropped 1 base, with 3 bases sitting between them. The CDR3: CASRGNTEAFF. In DNA form, the CDR3 reads TGCGCCAGCAGGGGGAACACTGAAGCTTTCTTT.

The chain links TRBV6-5 to TRBJ1-3, with D uncertain. The CDR3 is made up of 14 amino acids. V lost 2 bases, J lost 2 bases, and 7 bases lay in between. Germline V gives CDR1 MNHEY, CDR2 SVGAGI. The CDR3 here is CASSYEATGNTIYF. As DNA, the CDR3 is TGTGCCAGCAGTTACGAGGCCACTGGAAACACCATATATTTT.

The gene calls are TRBV15 and TRBJ2-7; 7 bases are a match to TRBD2. Per germline, CDR1 LNHNV and CDR2 YYDKDF (reference sequence). Trimming removed 1 base from V and 0 bases from J; junction bases left unmatched: 6. The CDR3 loop spans 16 amino acids. This CDR3 reads CATSRVGGFASYEQYF. In DNA, the CDR3 is TGTGCCACCAGCAGAGTGGGGGGGTTTGCCTCCTACGAGCAGTACTTC.

The chain has TRBV7-2 and TRBJ1-1; D uncertain. Germline V gives CDR1 SGHTA, CDR2 FQGNSA. The CDR3 extends over 13 amino acids. The V gene lost 5 bases and the J gene lost 4 bases, with 11 bases spanning the gap. The CDR3 DNA sequence: TGTGCCAGCAGCCAAGGGAAGGGCACTGAAGCTTTCTTT. Amino acids: CASSQGKGTEAFF.

The chain couples TRBV15 to TRBJ2-1, with D uncertain. Germline CDR1 reads LNHNV; CDR2 reads YYDKDF (reference sequence). The germline V and J ends were trimmed by 5 bases and 4 bases, with 12 bases remaining between them. This CDR3 is built from 14 residues. Written as DNA, the CDR3 is TGTGCCACCAGCCCGTTGGCGGTTTACAATGAGCAGTTCTTC. Translated, it gives CATSPLAVYNEQFF. Looking up the rest from reference TRBV15 and TRBJ2-1 gives the full variable domain: DAMVIQNPRYQVTQFGKPVTLSCSQTLNHNVMYWYQQKSSQAPKLLFHYYDKDFNNEADTPDNFQSRRPNTSFCFLDIRSPGLGDTAMYLCATSPLAVYNEQFFGPGTRLTVL.

The rearrangement links TRBV9 to TRBJ1-2; 8 bases map to TRBD1. The CDR3 sequence is 14 residues long. Germline trimming cut 0 bases from V and 5 bases from J; bases unmatched to any gene: 3. The V gene's germline CDR1 is SGDLS and CDR2 YYNGEE. CDR3 region: CASSVDHRGYGYTF. The CDR3 DNA follows: TGTGCCAGCAGCGTAGACCACAGGGGGTATGGCTACACCTTC.

This clone was seen once. V is TRBV14 and J is TRBJ2-2; TRBD2 might be the D (6 bases). Germline values: CDR1 SGHDN, CDR2 FVKESK. This CDR3 is built from 15 residues. V was pared by 3 bases and J by 7 bases, with 15 bases between. The DNA of the CDR3 is TGTGCCAGCAGCCACGGGGCGGGGTTCGGCGGGGAGCTGTTTTTT. Its translation is CASSHGAGFGGELFF.

This clone was recorded once. The chain links TRBV19 to TRBJ2-3; possible D gene TRBD2, 5 bases. Germline CDR1 is LNHDA and CDR2 is SQIVND (reference sequence). There are 11 residues in the CDR3. Trimming pared 5 bases from V and 7 bases from J, leaving 7 bases between. The CDR3: CASSREYTQYF. CDR3 sequence (DNA): TGTGCCAGTAGTCGGGAATATACGCAGTATTTT.

The V and J genes are TRBV7-2 and TRBJ1-1, with TRBD1 identical over 10 bases. The V gene's germline CDR1 is SGHTA and CDR2 FQGNSA. With V trimmed by 5 bases and J by 3 bases, 6 bases remained unmatched. There are 15 residues in the CDR3. DNA of the CDR3: TGTGCCAGCAGCCCCCGACAGGGGGCGGACACTGAAGCTTTCTTT. Residues: CASSPRQGADTEAFF.